The table lists the clone carrying this T cell receptor (beta chain) with a count of one. As yet, its antigen is unknown. Using immunoSEQ multiplex PCR, the repertoire was profiled, and TCRdb retains in-frame clones only, with some absent. Seen here are about 4,700 clones, approximately 66% observed once, and the top ten hold 6.5% to 7.5%. This sample was taken from a study of tissue T cells after allogeneic stem cell transplantation. Regarding the study as a whole: Tissue-detected TCR repertoire was only partly captured by blood and spleen T cells.

Looked up from germline, CDR1 is SGHTS and CDR2 is YDEGEE. V lost 3 bases, J lost 0 bases, and 10 bases lay in between. This CDR3 has 15 residues. Sample: left colon tissue, taken at autopsy. The TCR comes from a male donor at least 60 years old with lung cancer. The genes are TRBV5-8 and TRBJ2-1, with D perhaps matching TRBD1 (6 bases). The CDR3 spells CASSSGQNSYNEQFF. CDR3 DNA: TGTGCCAGCAGCTCCGGACAGAACTCCTACAATGAGCAGTTCTTC.